These 13 T cell receptor beta chains were all obtained from the same sample, sequenced in a study of identical twins' blood T cells. Each CDR3 protein gets one entry after TCRdb re-called the 5' RACE reads with MiXCR. The table has around 380,000 distinct CDR3 sequences, more than 25% seen once; the top ten hold roughly 5.5%. Sequencing used PBMCs. The receptors derive from a woman aged 18-49 years in good health.

This clonotype was counted at least ten times. V gene TRBV29-1 combines with J gene TRBJ1-1; tentative D call: TRBD1 (5 bases). Germline assignment: CDR1 SQVTM and CDR2 ANQGSEA. V shed 8 bases and J shed 5 bases, with 18 bases lying between them. The CDR3 consists of 13 residues. The CDR3 nucleotides read TGCAGCACTTTCGGACAAGGGTCAACTGAAGCTTTCTTT. It codes for CSTFGQGSTEAFF. Full variable domain (outside the CDR3, taken from reference TRBV29-1 and TRBJ1-1): SAVISQKPSRDICQRGTSLTIQCQVDSQVTMMFWYRQQPGQSLTLIATANQGSEATYESGFVIDKFPISRPNLTFSTLTVSNMSPEDSSIYLCSTFGQGSTEAFFGQGTRLTVV.

The rearrangement joins TRBV11-2 to TRBJ2-7; D is ambiguous. Germline CDR1 reads SGHAT; CDR2 reads FQNNGV. CDR3 length: 14 residues. The V and J ends lost 5 bases and 1 base respectively, with 12 bases between them. The CDR3: CASSPLSLSYEQYF. The DNA for the CDR3 is TGTGCCAGCAGCCCACTTTCCCTTTCCTACGAGCAGTACTTC.

The chain recombines TRBV12-3 or TRBV12-4 with TRBJ1-2; D is undetermined. The germline V and J ends were trimmed by 5 bases and 6 bases, with 16 bases remaining between them. The CDR3 length is 14 residues. CDR3 bases: TGTGCCAGCAGTCCAGGAGTAGGAGGTAATGGCTACACCTTC. This translates into CASSPGVGGNGYTF.

The count of this clonotype is one. V and J are TRBV2 and TRBJ2-2; D assignment may be TRBD1 or TRBD2 (7 bases each). Germline assignment: CDR1 SNHLY and CDR2 FYNNEI. V lost 8 bases, J lost 9 bases, and 22 bases lay in between. CDR3 length: 15 amino acids. CDR3 nucleotides: TGTGCCAGCGCAGGGGGAGGGACAGAAGGGAGGGAGCTGTTTTTT. Protein product: CASAGGGTEGRELFF.

The chain combines TRBV7-2 with TRBJ2-7; TRBD2 matches at 12 bases. The CDR3 covers 15 residues. V trimming: 2 bases; J trimming: 5 bases; junction bases outside the gene matches: 4. The germline CDR1 and CDR2 sequences are SGHTA and FQGNSA. The CDR3 protein is CASSLKTSGSHEQYF. The CDR3 DNA is TGTGCCAGCAGCTTAAAGACTAGCGGGAGCCACGAGCAGTACTTC.

The sample holds a few counts of this clonotype. This rearrangement joins TRBV14 to TRBJ2-2; TRBD2 matches 10 bases. Germline CDR1 reads SGHDN; CDR2 reads FVKESK. There are 17 residues in the CDR3. The V gene end was trimmed by 2 bases and the J gene end by 6 bases; junction bases not matched to a gene: 9. The CDR3 sequence is CASSQPSGSALSGELFF. The DNA of the CDR3 is TGTGCCAGCAGCCAACCTAGCGGGAGCGCTCTCTCCGGGGAGCTGTTTTTT. Drawing the rest from reference TRBV14 and TRBJ2-2, the complete variable domain is EAGVTQFPSHSVIEKGQTVTLRCDPISGHDNLYWYRRVMGKEIKFLLHFVKESKQDESGMPNNRFLAERTGGTYSTLKVQPAELEDSGVYFCASSQPSGSALSGELFFGEGSRLTVL.

This clonotype was picked up a small number of times. V usage is TRBV4-3 and J usage is TRBJ1-4; D remains ambiguous. Trimming took off 3 bases at V and 0 bases at J, with 5 bases between the two ends. The CDR3 spans 14 residues. CDR1 LGHNA and CDR2 YSLEER come from the germline V gene. CDR3: CASSHDATNEKLFF. CDR3 DNA sequence: TGCGCCAGCAGCCACGATGCAACTAATGAAAAACTGTTTTTT.

This rearrangement joins TRBV5-1 to TRBJ2-1; no firm D call. V was pared by 2 bases and J by 7 bases, with 7 bases between. CDR1 is SGHRS, CDR2 YFSETQ, per germline. The CDR3 runs 12 residues. Here the CDR3 reads CASSFRPNEQFF. For the CDR3, the DNA is TGCGCCAGCAGCTTTCGACCGAATGAGCAGTTCTTC.

This rearrangement joins TRBV12-3 or TRBV12-4 to TRBJ2-3; no firm D call. This CDR3 comprises 15 residues. Trimming shortened V by 4 bases and J by 0 bases, and 11 bases separated the two germline ends. CDR3 sequence: CASSSRLSSTDTQYF. The CDR3 coding sequence is TGTGCCAGCAGTTCTCGACTCTCTAGCACAGATACGCAGTATTTT.

The J gene is TRBJ1-1, the V gene TRBV19, with D tentatively TRBD1 (6 bases). This CDR3 is built from 15 residues. The V and J ends lost 3 bases and 0 bases respectively, with 11 bases between them. CDR1 is LNHDA, CDR2 SQIVND, per germline (reference sequence). CDR3 bases: TGTGCCAGTAGTATGGGGGGCAGAATGAACACTGAAGCTTTCTTT. As protein: CASSMGGRMNTEAFF.

CDR3 sequence reads: CASSRGFAGVADTQYF. In DNA form, the CDR3 reads TGTGCCAGCTCACGCGGGTTTGCGGGAGTGGCAGATACGCAGTATTTT. V gene TRBV18 combines with J gene TRBJ2-3, with 7 bases identical to TRBD2. Germline V gives CDR1 KGHSH, CDR2 LQKENI. This CDR3 contains 16 residues. V lost 4 bases, J lost 4 bases, and 11 bases stayed unmatched.

This clonotype was counted only a few times. V and J are TRBV3-1 and TRBJ2-4; 8 bases are shared with TRBD2. CDR1 is LGHDT, CDR2 YNNKEL, per germline (reference sequence). The ends lost 3 bases at V and 7 bases at J; junction bases unmatched: 8. CDR3 size: 15 residues. CDR3 in amino acids: CASSHHGGRSNIQYF. The CDR3 DNA reads TGTGCCAGCAGCCACCACGGCGGGAGGAGTAACATTCAGTACTTC.

This clonotype was seen repeatedly, ten times or more. The chain joins TRBV20-1 to TRBJ2-4, with TRBD2 matching 11 bases. The CDR3 sequence is 18 residues long. Germline V lookup: CDR1 DFQATT, CDR2 SNEGSKA (reference sequence). Trimming removed 5 bases from V and 0 bases from J; junction bases left unmatched: 12. CDR3 bases: TGCAGTGCTGGAAGCGGTAGCGGGGGGGGTTTAGCCAAAAACATTCAGTACTTC. Protein product: CSAGSGSGGGLAKNIQYF.